This TCR beta chain was documented in a study of immune evolution from preneoplasia to lung adenocarcinoma. The CDR3 loop spans 15 amino acids. CDR1 and CDR2 from the germline V gene are SEHNR and FQNEAQ (reference sequence). V was shortened by 0 bases and J by 4 bases, with 9 bases between the two germline ends. Profiled with immunoSEQ multiplex PCR; TCRdb holds only in-frame clones, not every one. Of around 10,000 clones in the sample, 76% were seen once. This receptor was obtained from a person aged 55 to 70 with lung adenocarcinoma. Some clones in this sample may be carry-over from other donors' samples. V gene TRBV7-9 combines with J gene TRBJ1-4; D not resolved. The sample comprised FFPE normal lung tissue adjacent to the tumor. CDR3 residues: CASSLARSDNEKLFF. In DNA form, the CDR3 reads TGTGCCAGCAGCTTAGCTCGCAGTGATAATGAAAAACTGTTTTTT.